The rows below give T cell receptor beta chains drawn from one sample of a study of blood T cell repertoires in COVID-19. This table comes from immunoSEQ multiplex PCR, and its TCRdb copy is limited to in-frame clones, with some not included. Of about 84,000 clones listed, 80% to 90% are singletons. Specimen: peripheral blood. These receptors came from a man older than 75 with active or convalescent COVID-19. The CDR3 runs from the conserved cysteine through the conserved F or W. The D gene is left open where the match is weak. Size is omitted from some rows. Given values are once, few, many or a class for expanded clones.

J: TRBJ2-2
V: TRBV10-3
size: .
D: TRBD2
DNA: TGTGCCATCTCTAGCGGATCGAACACCGGGGAGCTGTTTTTT
CDR3: CAISSGSNTGELFF

J: TRBJ1-2
V: TRBV19
size: .
D: .
DNA: TGTGCCAGTAGCCCCTCCCAGGGGTCGGGCTATGGCTACACCTTC
CDR3: CASSPSQGSGYGYTF

J: TRBJ1-6
V: TRBV9
size: .
D: .
DNA: TGTGCCAGCAACCCACAGGGTTCCTATAATTCACCCCTCCACTTT
CDR3: CASNPQGSYNSPLHF

J: TRBJ2-3
V: TRBV5-1
size: few
D: TRBD2
DNA: TGCGCCAGCAGCTTGGACAGGGGACTAGCGGGGGGAGATACGCAGTATTTT
CDR3: CASSLDRGLAGGDTQYF

J: TRBJ2-3
V: TRBV7-9
size: .
D: TRBD2
DNA: TGTGCCAGCAGCCCTAAGCGGGAGGAAGATACGCAGTATTTT
CDR3: CASSPKREEDTQYF

J: TRBJ2-2
V: TRBV12-3/TRBV12-4
size: .
D: .
DNA: TGTGCCGGTCGTCTAGGGGGGGCCGGGGAGCTGTTTTTT
CDR3: CAGRLGGAGELFF

J: TRBJ2-7
V: TRBV7-8
size: once
D: TRBD2
DNA: TGTGCCAGCAGCTCATACGGACTAGCGAGAAGCTACGAGCAGTACTTC
CDR3: CASSSYGLARSYEQYF

J: TRBJ2-5
V: TRBV3-1/TRBV3-2
size: .
D: TRBD2
DNA: TGTGCCAGCAGCCAAATGTCCGGGACTAGCGGGGGTATACAAGAGACCCAGTACTTC
CDR3: CASSQMSGTSGGIQETQYF

J: TRBJ2-1
V: TRBV21-1
size: .
D: .
DNA: TGTGCCAGCAGCGGACAGACTAGCGGGGGGGCGCAGAATGAGCAGTTCTTC
CDR3: CASSGQTSGGAQNEQFF

J: TRBJ1-1
V: TRBV28
size: .
D: .
DNA: TGTGCCAGCTCTCCCCTGCAGGGTCCCAGGCAGGTTTCTCCTGCGGCTTTCTTT
CDR3: CASSPLQGPRQVSPAAFF

J: TRBJ2-5
V: TRBV30
size: .
D: .
DNA: TGTGCCTGGACTCAGGGAACCCTAGAGACCCAGTACTTC
CDR3: CAWTQGTLETQYF

J: TRBJ2-7
V: TRBV19
size: few
D: TRBD1
DNA: TGTGCCAGTAGTAAGGGGGCCAATTACGAGCAGTACTTC
CDR3: CASSKGANYEQYF

J: TRBJ2-3
V: TRBV18
size: .
D: TRBD2
DNA: TGTGCCAGCTCACCGTTTAGCGGGGGGGCCACAGATACGCAGTATTTT
CDR3: CASSPFSGGATDTQYF

J: TRBJ1-3
V: TRBV2
size: .
D: .
DNA: TGTGCCAGCAGTACAGGCCTGTCTGGAAACACCATATATTTT
CDR3: CASSTGLSGNTIYF

J: TRBJ1-2
V: TRBV5-1
size: .
D: .
DNA: TGCGCCAGCAGCTTGGGGGGACAACTTTTCTATGGCTACACCTTC
CDR3: CASSLGGQLFYGYTF

J: TRBJ2-1
V: TRBV12-3/TRBV12-4
size: .
D: .
DNA: TGTGCCAGCAGTTTTGGTGCGGTGCGACGGGGGTTCTTC
CDR3: CASSFGAVRRGFF

J: TRBJ1-5
V: TRBV6-5
size: .
D: TRBD1
DNA: TGTGCCAGCAGACAGGGGTTTAGCAATCAGCCCCAGCATTTT
CDR3: CASRQGFSNQPQHF

J: TRBJ1-6
V: TRBV6-1
size: .
D: .
DNA: TGTGCCAGCAGTGAAGCCTCGGCGGTGAGCTCCTATAATTCACCCCTCCACTTT
CDR3: CASSEASAVSSYNSPLHF

J: TRBJ2-2
V: TRBV19
size: .
D: .
DNA: TGTGCCAGTAGCCGGACAGCGAACACCGGGGAGCTGTTTTTT
CDR3: CASSRTANTGELFF

J: TRBJ1-2
V: TRBV2
size: .
D: .
DNA: TGTGCCAGCAGTGAATTAACAGGGATCGGAGGCTACACCTTC
CDR3: CASSELTGIGGYTF

J: TRBJ1-2
V: TRBV7-3
size: few
D: TRBD1
DNA: TGTGCCAGCAGCTGGGCCGGGACAGGGTATGGCTACACCTTC
CDR3: CASSWAGTGYGYTF

J: TRBJ2-2
V: TRBV14
size: .
D: .
DNA: TGTGCCAGCAGCCAAGGAGTCACGAGGAACACCGGGGAGCTGTTTTTT
CDR3: CASSQGVTRNTGELFF

J: TRBJ2-1
V: TRBV4-1
size: .
D: TRBD2
DNA: TGCGCCAGCAGCAGTAGGATTGGGACTAGATTTTGGGAGCAGTTCTTC
CDR3: CASSSRIGTRFWEQFF

J: TRBJ2-7
V: TRBV29-1
size: .
D: TRBD2
DNA: TGCAGCGTTATGGGCGGGAGCTCCTACGAGCAGTACTTC
CDR3: CSVMGGSSYEQYF

J: TRBJ2-2
V: TRBV7-9
size: .
D: TRBD2
DNA: TGTGCCAGCAGCTCTCGGGCAAGCGGGACTACCGGGGAGCTGTTTTTT
CDR3: CASSSRASGTTGELFF

J: TRBJ2-6
V: TRBV5-1
size: .
D: .
DNA: TGCGCCAGCAGCTTGGTTTCGGGTCATGGGGCCAACGTCCTGACTTTC
CDR3: CASSLVSGHGANVLTF

J: TRBJ1-2
V: TRBV27
size: .
D: .
DNA: TGTGCCAGCAGTTTACGGGGTTTCTATGGCTACACCTTC
CDR3: CASSLRGFYGYTF

J: TRBJ2-5
V: TRBV7-3
size: .
D: TRBD2
DNA: TGTGCCAGCAGCTTACGGGGGGTGGAGACCCAGTACTTC
CDR3: CASSLRGVETQYF

J: TRBJ1-1
V: TRBV2
size: .
D: TRBD1
DNA: TGTGCCAGCAGGGAACTCCGGGACAGTGAAGCTTTCTTT
CDR3: CASRELRDSEAFF

J: TRBJ1-5
V: TRBV6-1
size: .
D: TRBD1
DNA: TGTGCCAGCAGGGGGACAGGGAATAGCAATCAGCCCCAGCATTTT
CDR3: CASRGTGNSNQPQHF

J: TRBJ1-2
V: TRBV19
size: .
D: .
DNA: TGTGCCAGTAGACCGGCCCGGGACTATGGCTACACCTTC
CDR3: CASRPARDYGYTF

J: TRBJ2-4
V: TRBV11-2
size: .
D: TRBD2
DNA: TGTGCCAGCAGCTTAGAACTGGGACTAGCGGGCATTCAGTACTTC
CDR3: CASSLELGLAGIQYF